A single sample is the source of the 9 T cell receptor beta chains below, sequenced in a study of chemoradiotherapy in HPV16-positive cancers. Using immunoSEQ multiplex PCR, the repertoire was profiled, and TCRdb retains in-frame clones only, with some absent. The sample has fewer than 30,000 clones, approximately 94% seen once. This material was collected from a patient who underwent chemoradiotherapy. The receptors derive from a human donor with HPV-associated anogenital cancer.

The chain employs TRBV7-9 and TRBJ2-1; D may be TRBD1 (6 bases). The CDR3 covers 14 residues. V lost 1 base and J 4 bases, leaving 8 bases between the germline ends. Per germline, CDR1 SEHNR and CDR2 FQNEAQ (reference sequence). The CDR3 sequence: CASSLGQEYNEQFF. The DNA for the CDR3 is TGTGCCAGCAGCTTAGGACAGGAATACAATGAGCAGTTCTTC.

CDR3: CASSDKGRQETQYF. The CDR3 bases are TGCGCCAGCAGTGATAAGGGCAGACAAGAGACCCAGTACTTC. The chain is built from TRBV10-1 and TRBJ2-5; D not certain. Per germline, CDR1 WNHNN and CDR2 SYGVQD (reference sequence). The CDR3 consists of 14 residues. The V end lost 3 bases, the J end lost 2 bases, and 10 bases lay between the germline ends.

This chain joins TRBV5-1 and TRBJ1-6, with 7 bases identical to TRBD1. The germline V gene encodes CDR1 SGHRS and CDR2 YFSETQ. The CDR3 totals 15 residues. With V trimmed by 4 bases and J by 1 base, 2 bases remained unmatched. The CDR3: CASSRGQSYNSPLHF. For the CDR3, the DNA is TGCGCCAGCAGCAGGGGGCAATCCTATAATTCACCCCTCCACTTT.

DNA for the CDR3: TGTGCCAGCAGCTTAACGGGGGCGAGGTACAATGAGCAGTTCTTC. Translated: CASSLTGARYNEQFF. The chain has TRBV7-7 and TRBJ2-1; D tentatively fits TRBD1 or TRBD2 (6 bases each). Deletions cut 2 bases from V and 4 bases from J, with 12 bases between. The germline gives CDR1 SSHAT, CDR2 FNYEAQ (reference sequence). The CDR3 is 15 residues long.

The rearrangement joins TRBV19 to TRBJ2-1, with a weak D call TRBD1 (6 bases). The CDR3 totals 13 residues. Trimming shortened V by 7 bases and J by 9 bases, and 16 bases separated the two germline ends. The V gene's germline CDR1 is LNHDA and CDR2 SQIVND (reference sequence). This CDR3 reads CASTKGGIREQFF. The DNA for the CDR3 is TGTGCCAGTACCAAAGGGGGAATACGTGAGCAGTTCTTC.

The chain carries TRBV21-1 and TRBJ1-5; the table names TRBD1, a call not compared with the DNA. TRBV21-1 is listed as a pseudogene. The CDR3 covers 17 residues. Here the CDR3 DNA reads TGTGCCAGCAGCAAATACCGGGACAGGGAGCGCAATCAGCCCCAGCATTTT. Translated, it gives CASSKYRDRERNQPQHF.

The rearrangement uses TRBV11-2 and TRBJ2-1; D might be TRBD1 or TRBD2, each matching 5 bases. Trimming took 2 bases from V and 4 from J, leaving 12 bases between them. Per germline, CDR1 SGHAT and CDR2 FQNNGV. This CDR3 is built from 15 residues. DNA for the CDR3: TGTGCCAGCAGCTTAACTGGGGGTGGGTACAATGAGCAGTTCTTC. It encodes CASSLTGGGYNEQFF.

J is TRBJ2-1 and V is TRBV10-3, with D maybe TRBD1 (6 bases). Per germline, CDR1 ENHRY and CDR2 SYGVKD. The CDR3 extends over 14 amino acids. V was pared by 4 bases and J by 1 base, with 8 bases between. The CDR3 nucleotides are TGTGCCATCAGTGCTCAGGGGTCCTACAATGAGCAGTTCTTC. Protein: CAISAQGSYNEQFF.

The chain links TRBV28 to TRBJ1-2; perhaps TRBD1 as D (5 bases). This CDR3 spans 14 amino acids. Germline values: CDR1 MDHEN, CDR2 SYDVKM. V lost 1 base and J 4 bases, leaving 10 bases between the germline ends. The CDR3 is CASSLLGEFYGYTF. As DNA, the CDR3 is TGTGCCAGCAGTTTATTGGGGGAATTCTATGGCTACACCTTC.